This T cell receptor (beta chain) came from a study of cytotoxic CD8 clonotypes in ibrutinib-treated CLL. Study background: After a median roughly a year on treatment (6 to 36), response samples were drawn.

Cryopreserved PBMCs provided 2 to 2.5 micrograms of genomic DNA for the TCR beta libraries. In regard to this clone: The antigen remains unidentified.

In germline, CDR1 is SGHAT, CDR2 FQNNGV. The CDR3 is 14 amino acids. The V gene lost 5 bases and the J gene lost 9 bases, with 19 bases spanning the gap. The intended depth for sequencing was 1 in 200,000 to 1 in 1 million T cells. Repertoires were generated with immunoSEQ multiplex PCR, while TCRdb's copy carries only in-frame clones and drops some. The top ten hold 6.5% to 8.5% of the sample, which has about 310,000 clones, about 80% seen once. Study outcomes and limitations: Clonality was elevated at ibrutinib response and had returned toward baseline at progression.

The gene calls are TRBV11-2 and TRBJ2-5; no reliable D call. This TCR derives from a human donor with chronic lymphocytic leukemia. The sequencing used PBMCs, collected before ibrutinib treatment. CDR3 sequence: CASSANVARLAQYF. DNA of the CDR3: TGTGCCAGCAGCGCCAACGTGGCTCGGTTGGCCCAGTACTTC.